Presented here are 18 T cell receptor beta chains from one specimen sequenced in a study of early T cells in non-severe SARS-CoV-2 infection. TCRdb re-called the 5' RACE reads through MiXCR, storing one row per CDR3 protein. The sample contains approximately 42,000 distinct CDR3 sequences, 7.1% of which appear only once. Material: whole blood. These receptors were obtained from an adult who was a healthcare worker with PCR-confirmed SARS-CoV-2 infection or an uninfected control (not recorded which).

Ten or more counts support this clonotype. The chain joins TRBV2 to TRBJ2-2; 7 bases match TRBD2. V shed 6 bases, J shed 0 bases, and the junction held 7 bases outside the gene matches. The germline CDR1 and CDR2 sequences are SNHLY and FYNNEI. This CDR3 comprises 16 residues. CDR3 in DNA: TGTGCCAGCAGGAATCCTAGCGGCCCGAACACCGGGGAGCTGTTTTTT. It specifies CASRNPSGPNTGELFF. Using reference TRBV2 and TRBJ2-2 for the parts outside the CDR3, the full variable domain is EPEVTQTPSHQVTQMGQEVILRCVPISNHLYFYWYRQILGQKVEFLVSFYNNEISEKSEIFDDQFSVERPDGSNFTLKIRSTKLEDSAMYFCASRNPSGPNTGELFFGEGSRLTVL.

This sequence joins TRBV6-5 and TRBJ1-2; D unresolved. V lost 6 bases and J lost 1, with 9 bases in between. The CDR3 extends over 13 amino acids. Germline loops: CDR1 MNHEY, CDR2 SVGAGI. CDR3 residues: CASSYSFNYGYTF. The CDR3 DNA reads as TGTGCCAGCAGCTACAGCTTTAACTATGGCTACACCTTC.

The table lists this clonotype with many counts. This sequence joins TRBV11-2 and TRBJ2-3; a possible D gene is TRBD2 (5 bases). V was clipped by 2 bases and J by 0 bases, with 9 bases between them. The CDR3 runs 15 residues. The germline V gene has CDR1 SGHAT and CDR2 FQNNGV. CDR3 bases: TGTGCCAGCAGCTTAAGCGGAACTAGCACAGATACGCAGTATTTT. Translated, it gives CASSLSGTSTDTQYF.

This CDR3 is CASSSEYRVQRETQYF. The CDR3 DNA reads as TGTGCCAGCAGCTCCGAGTACAGGGTCCAGAGAGAGACCCAGTACTTC. This chain uses TRBV7-9 with TRBJ2-5; D may be TRBD1 (6 bases). V gave up 4 bases and J gave up 4 bases, with 19 bases separating them. Germline V lookup: CDR1 SEHNR, CDR2 FQNEAQ (reference sequence). The CDR3 sequence is 16 residues long. The entire variable domain, with the rest obtained from reference TRBV7-9 and TRBJ2-5, is as follows: DTGVSQNPRHKITKRGQNVTFRCDPISEHNRLYWYRQTLGQGPEFLTYFQNEAQLEKSRLLSDRFSAERPKGSFSTLEIQRTEQGDSAMYLCASSSEYRVQRETQYFGPGTRLLVL.

The CDR3 region has the DNA TGTGCCAGCAGCCCTGGGTGGGGGCAGTTCTTC. This translates into CASSPGWGQFF. This chain connects TRBV11-2 to TRBJ2-1; no definite D call. Germline CDR1 SGHAT, CDR2 FQNNGV. This CDR3 contains 11 residues. V was trimmed by 5 bases and J by 12 bases, leaving 11 bases between them.

This clonotype was detected many times. The V gene is TRBV18, the J gene TRBJ2-1; TRBD2 matches at 7 bases. This CDR3 is 16 amino acids long. Germline V gene sequence: CDR1 KGHSH, CDR2 LQKENI. The trim removed 2 bases at V and 0 bases at J, leaving 4 bases unmatched. The CDR3 sequence is CASSPSAGVSYNEQFF. CDR3 nucleotide sequence: TGTGCCAGCTCACCAAGTGCGGGGGTCTCCTACAATGAGCAGTTCTTC.

CDR3 sequence reads: CASSDRDRAYEQYF. In DNA form, the CDR3 reads TGTGCCAGCAGCGACCGGGACAGGGCCTACGAGCAGTACTTC. The V gene is TRBV7-9, the J gene TRBJ2-7, with 9 nucleotides matching TRBD1. This CDR3 region has 14 residues. With 5 bases clipped from V and 2 bases from J, the junction kept 4 bases outside the gene matches. Germline V CDR1 and CDR2: SEHNR, FQNEAQ (reference sequence).

This clonotype has ten or more counts. This chain uses TRBV11-2 with TRBJ1-1, with D possibly TRBD1 on 6 matching bases. CDR3 length equals 14 residues. CDR1 SGHAT and CDR2 FQNNGV come from the germline V gene. V was pared by 4 bases and J by 4 bases, with 13 bases between. CDR3 sequence: CASSYPDSLTEAFF. The CDR3 DNA sequence: TGTGCCAGCAGCTACCCGGACAGCCTCACTGAAGCTTTCTTT.

In this sample, this clonotype turned up many times. This chain joins TRBV4-3 and TRBJ1-6, with 8 bases aligning to TRBD1. The CDR3 extends over 16 amino acids. The junction had 8 bases not matched to a gene; V was cut back by 3 bases and J by 7 bases. Germline assignment: CDR1 LGHNA and CDR2 YSLEER. CDR3 DNA sequence: TGCGCCAGCAGCCAGAAAGCAGGGGGCCTCAATTCACCCCTCCACTTT. Its translation is CASSQKAGGLNSPLHF.

The table lists this clonotype with many counts. J is TRBJ1-1 and V is TRBV5-5; the match to TRBD1 covers 7 bases. Per germline, CDR1 SGHKS and CDR2 YYEKEE (reference sequence). The trim removed 4 bases at V and 2 bases at J, leaving 2 bases unmatched. The CDR3 totals 13 residues. The CDR3 loop is CASSRDSNTEAFF. As DNA, the CDR3 is TGTGCCAGCAGCCGGGACAGTAACACTGAAGCTTTCTTT. The full variable domain, with the rest looked up from reference TRBV5-5 and TRBJ1-1, is DAGVTQSPTHLIKTRGQQVTLRCSPISGHKSVSWYQQVLGQGPQFIFQYYEKEERGRGNFPDRFSARQFPNYSSELNVNALLLGDSALYLCASSRDSNTEAFFGQGTRLTVV.

V gene TRBV15 combines with J gene TRBJ1-1; D is unclear. Germline V gives CDR1 LNHNV, CDR2 YYDKDF (reference sequence). This CDR3 has 14 amino acids. Trimming cost V 2 bases and J 2 bases, with 9 bases left between them. CDR3 residues: CATSRRTGNTEAFF. In DNA form, the CDR3 reads TGTGCCACCAGCAGAAGGACGGGAAACACTGAAGCTTTCTTT.

This clonotype was seen repeatedly, ten times or more. Compared with germline, one end of the junction differs, possibly owing to a read error. The chain joins TRBV20-1 to TRBJ1-3; the D is unclear. The CDR3 has 12 amino acids. Germline CDR1 DFQATT, CDR2 SNEGSKA (reference sequence). The CDR3 DNA reads as TGCAGTGCTAGAGATCACGGAAACACCGTATATTTT. This codes for CSARDHGNTVYF.

At least ten counts were recorded for this clonotype. This chain uses TRBV19 with TRBJ2-4; TRBD1 matches 11 bases. V lost 5 bases, J lost 8 bases, and 5 bases stayed unmatched. The CDR3 runs to 14 residues. Germline loops: CDR1 LNHDA, CDR2 SQIVND (reference sequence). The CDR3 loop is CASSAGTGGYIQYF. CDR3 nucleotide sequence: TGTGCCAGTAGTGCGGGGACAGGGGGATACATTCAGTACTTC. Variable domain in full (rest from reference TRBV19 and TRBJ2-4): DGGITQSPKYLFRKEGQNVTLSCEQNLNHDAMYWYRQDPGQGLRLIYYSQIVNDFQKGDIAEGYSVSREKKESFPLTVTSAQKNPTAFYLCASSAGTGGYIQYFGAGTRLSVL.

This clonotype has only a few counts. This rearrangement joins TRBV7-8 to TRBJ1-6; D is undetermined. Germline assignment: CDR1 SGHVS and CDR2 FQNEAQ. CDR3 length: 13 amino acids. The V gene lost 1 base and the J gene lost 7 bases, with 5 bases spanning the gap. The CDR3 DNA reads as TGTGCCAGCAGCTTAGGAGCGAATTCACCCCTCCACTTT. It yields the protein CASSLGANSPLHF.

The chain is built from TRBV27 and TRBJ1-2; TRBD1 agrees at 7 bases. CDR1 is MNHEY, CDR2 SMNVEV, per germline (reference sequence). The J segment lost 8 bases and the V segment lost 6 bases, leaving 6 bases of the junction unmatched. This CDR3 has 12 amino acids. Here the CDR3 reads CASRGGASGYTF. In DNA, the CDR3 is TGTGCCAGCAGAGGGGGCGCGAGCGGCTACACCTTC.

This clonotype came up many times. V gene TRBV14 combines with J gene TRBJ2-1; TRBD2 matches 10 bases. CDR3 size: 15 residues. Trimming cost V 4 bases and J 8 bases; bases outside gene matches: 8. Germline V gene lookup returns CDR1 SGHDN and CDR2 FVKESK. CDR3 in amino acids: CASSRIAGGRDEQFF. The CDR3 DNA reads TGTGCCAGCAGCCGCATAGCGGGGGGTAGAGATGAGCAGTTCTTC.

This sequence joins TRBV18 and TRBJ1-5; weak D call: TRBD1 (5 bases). Germline V gene lookup returns CDR1 KGHSH and CDR2 LQKENI. This CDR3 is built from 13 residues. Trimming took 4 bases from V and 5 from J, leaving 9 bases between them. CDR3 sequence reads: CASSRGGDQPQHF. DNA for the CDR3: TGTGCCAGCTCACGGGGAGGGGATCAGCCCCAGCATTTT.

The chain carries TRBV5-5 and TRBJ1-2; D gene unclear. CDR3 length: 14 amino acids. The V and J ends lost 5 bases and 4 bases respectively, with 15 bases between them. Germline V CDR1 and CDR2: SGHKS, YYEKEE (reference sequence). CDR3: CASRIWGSSYGYTF. The CDR3 DNA follows: TGTGCCAGCAGAATCTGGGGATCTTCCTATGGCTACACCTTC.